Shown below are 17 T cell receptor beta chains from a single sample sequenced in a study of T-cell reconstitution after alpha-beta-depleted transplantation in children. Unique molecular identifiers were incorporated during preparation of the TCRbeta library. TCRdb re-called the PCR reads with MiXCR, one entry per CDR3 protein. The sample consists of approximately 490,000 distinct CDR3 sequences, roughly an eighth of them appearing once. The specimen was PBMCs from the stem cell graft donor, collected from the stem cell graft. The receptors originated from a human donor who donated a stem cell graft to a child with combined immunodeficiency.

The chain has TRBV20-1 and TRBJ2-3; the match to TRBD2 covers 8 bases. The junction had 11 bases not matched to a gene; V was cut back by 6 bases and J by 0 bases. The CDR3 contains 16 residues. Germline V lookup: CDR1 DFQATT, CDR2 SNEGSKA (reference sequence). The CDR3 DNA reads as TGCAGTGCCCTCAACCGGGGGGGATGGAGCACAGATACGCAGTATTTT. Its protein product is CSALNRGGWSTDTQYF.

This clonotype has at least ten counts. The chain links TRBV12-3 or TRBV12-4 to TRBJ2-1; 7 bases are a match to TRBD1. The CDR3 runs to 14 residues. V shed 5 bases and J 7 bases; nucleotides not matched to a gene: 8. The CDR3 reads CASSIRTGRNEQFF. The CDR3 DNA follows: TGTGCCAGCAGTATAAGGACAGGTAGAAATGAGCAGTTCTTC.

This clonotype was counted ten times or more. The chain joins TRBV12-3 or TRBV12-4 to TRBJ1-5, with 9 bases matching TRBD1. V trimming: 4 bases; J trimming: 4 bases; junction bases outside the gene matches: 8. The CDR3 is made up of 16 amino acids. The CDR3 DNA reads TGTGCCAGCAGTTCCTCCGGGACAGGGAAAAATCAGCCCCAGCATTTT. This translates into CASSSSGTGKNQPQHF.

In this sample, this clonotype turned up a few times. The genes are TRBV21-1 and TRBJ2-5. TRBV21-1 is deemed a pseudogene. The CDR3 spans 16 residues. The CDR3 is CASSKDRWIPQETQYF. CDR3 nucleotides: TGTGCCAGCAGCAAAGATCGATGGATACCCCAAGAGACCCAGTACTTC.

This clonotype was detected once. This sequence joins TRBV13 and TRBJ2-5, with D perhaps being TRBD1 or TRBD2 (5 bases each). The germline V gene encodes CDR1 PRHDT and CDR2 FYEKMQ (reference sequence). CDR3 length: 15 residues. V lost 4 bases and J lost 8, with 20 bases in between. CDR3 region: CASSSPRDGTTTQYF. CDR3 bases: TGTGCCAGCAGCTCCCCCCGGGACGGCACGACCACCCAGTACTTC.

The gene calls are TRBV24-1 and TRBJ2-7; D is uncertain. This CDR3 has 13 amino acids. Trimming shortened V by 3 bases and J by 0 bases, and 5 bases separated the two germline ends. From germline, CDR1 is KGHDR and CDR2 SFDVKD. The CDR3 coding sequence is TGTGCCACCAGTGATCCGCCCTCCTACGAGCAGTACTTC. Residues: CATSDPPSYEQYF.

This clonotype was found a few times. This rearrangement joins TRBV30 to TRBJ2-7; no firm D call. In germline, CDR1 is GTSNPN, CDR2 SVGIG (reference sequence). The CDR3 covers 15 residues. The V end was cut by 4 bases, the J end by 3 bases, with 19 bases between. CDR3 in DNA: TGTGCCTGGAACTTGGGGTCCGGGCTGGACTACGAGCAGTACTTC. This gives the protein CAWNLGSGLDYEQYF.

This clonotype turned up a few times. The chain uses TRBV2 and TRBJ1-5; D not resolved. Trimming removed 7 bases at V and 0 bases at J, with 13 bases between. Germline V CDR1 and CDR2: SNHLY, FYNNEI. CDR3 size: 15 residues. CDR3 sequence (DNA): TGTGCCAGCACTGGGTCGGCGGATAGCAATCAGCCCCAGCATTTT. The encoded protein is CASTGSADSNQPQHF.

This clonotype was seen only a few times. V is TRBV10-3 and J is TRBJ2-7; 7 nucleotides agree with TRBD1. V dropped 4 bases and J dropped 2; count of bases not matched to a gene: 5. CDR1 and CDR2 (germline): ENHRY, SYGVKD. This CDR3 is 14 amino acids long. CDR3 loop: CAISGTGLPYEQYF. DNA of the CDR3: TGTGCCATCAGTGGGACAGGATTACCCTACGAGCAGTACTTC.

In this sample, this clonotype turned up a few times. The V call is TRBV7-2, the J call TRBJ2-5; perhaps TRBD2 as D (6 bases). Looked up from germline, CDR1 is SGHTA and CDR2 is FQGNSA. The length of the CDR3 is 15 residues. Trimming cost V 1 base and J 5 bases, with 14 bases left between them. The CDR3 DNA reads TGTGCCAGCAGCTTAGGGAGTCGCGGGGTGGAGACCCAGTACTTC. Protein product: CASSLGSRGVETQYF.

This clonotype was counted between two and nine times. The junction shows a germline mismatch at one end, possibly a read error. The gene calls are TRBV7-7 and TRBJ2-7; the match to TRBD2 covers 9 bases. Germline values: CDR1 SSHAT, CDR2 FNYEAQ (reference sequence). The CDR3 extends over 16 amino acids. The CDR3 loop reads CASSPGGSGGHLEQYF. CDR3 DNA sequence: TGTGCTAGCAGCCCCGGGGGTAGCGGGGGCCACCTGGAGCAGTACTTC.

This clonotype has ten or more counts. V is TRBV12-3 or TRBV12-4 and J is TRBJ2-2, with D unresolved. This CDR3 has 13 amino acids. V shed 3 bases and J shed 7 bases, with 9 bases lying between them. The CDR3: CASSFEDGGELFF. CDR3 sequence (DNA): TGTGCCAGCAGTTTTGAGGATGGCGGGGAGCTGTTTTTT.

This clonotype was counted between two and nine times. CDR3 nucleotide sequence: TGTGCCAGCAGATTAGCGGGAGATAGTGAGCAGTTCTTC. Encoded protein: CASRLAGDSEQFF. The gene calls are TRBV6-2 or TRBV6-3 and TRBJ2-1; 9 bases fit TRBD2. Germline assignment: CDR1 MNHEY and CDR2 SVGEGT. V was pared by 6 bases and J by 9 bases, with 6 bases of the junction left unmatched. This CDR3 region has 13 residues.

The V and J genes are TRBV4-3 and TRBJ2-7; D is ambiguous. The CDR3 covers 15 residues. Between the trimmed V and J ends, which lost 0 bases and 0 bases, there was a span of 9 bases. CDR1 and CDR2 (germline): LGHNA, YSLEER. CDR3 sequence: CASSQDEAASYEQYF. CDR3 in DNA: TGCGCCAGCAGCCAAGATGAGGCGGCCTCCTACGAGCAGTACTTC.

CDR3 amino acids: CASTTKGNPYEQYF. CDR3 DNA: TGTGCCAGCACCACCAAAGGGAACCCCTACGAGCAGTACTTC. This sequence joins TRBV28 and TRBJ2-7, with D unclear. Trimming removed 7 bases at V and 2 bases at J, with 15 bases between. Per germline, CDR1 MDHEN and CDR2 SYDVKM. This CDR3 comprises 14 residues.

The chain couples TRBV12-3 or TRBV12-4 to TRBJ2-2; D possibly corresponds to TRBD2 (5 bases). V dropped 2 bases and J dropped 3 bases, with 7 bases sitting between them. The CDR3 runs 14 residues. CDR3 in DNA: TGTGCCAGCAGTTTAAAGGGAGACACCGGGGAGCTGTTTTTT. It is translated as CASSLKGDTGELFF.

This clonotype was detected many times. The rearrangement joins TRBV5-6 to TRBJ2-1; no firm D call. V was pared by 1 base and J by 7 bases, with 12 bases between. The germline gives CDR1 SGHDT, CDR2 YYEEEE. The CDR3 loop spans 14 amino acids. The CDR3 is CASSLRVLVNEQFF. CDR3 bases: TGTGCCAGCAGCTTGCGGGTATTGGTTAATGAGCAGTTCTTC.